Detailed here is one T cell receptor beta chain. No cognate antigen has been identified for it. Base qualities are missing; no much larger clone stands one base away. The data originate from a study of cytomegalovirus exposure and HLA in healthy donors (dated by TCRdb to about 2017). In terms of the full investigation: A later analysis indicated that the 95 to 150 validation repertoires were generated on the platform also employed for the roughly 720 repertoires of the first cohort. The study aimed to test whether cataloging public T cell receptors could reveal signatures of past pathogen exposure. A separate validation cohort of roughly 130 different subjects was used in addition to the 666-subject first cohort. To predict cytomegalovirus infection status, the study combined high-throughput TCR immunosequencing, statistical association of individual TCRs with disease status, and machine learning.

CDR1 and CDR2 are read off the germline V gene as SNHLY and FYNNEI. The V end gives up 3 bases and the J end 1 base, leaving 4 bases in the junction not matched to a gene. From the cysteine up to the phenylalanine, the CDR3 has a length of 15 residues. Kept here is only the CDR3 DNA, which spans 45 bases and is read in frame from base 1. The donors were included in the validation cohort of roughly 120 subjects, a group kept apart from the roughly 670-subject first cohort. Libraries were built with the immunoSEQ multiplex PCR assay. On the authors' methods: To diagnose cytomegalovirus status from the catalog of TCR beta chain sequences, a statistical classification framework was built. In its TCRdb copy, this immuneACCESS table keeps in-frame sequences only and misses some clones. Where compared with another copy, unresolved V genes explain less than half of these, and the others have no known cause. V, J and clone size derive from that table, while D and trimming were established from the DNA sequence. For this sample the table gives approximately 49,000 clones, of which about 91% were detected only once. Approximately 1.4% of the sample comes from the top ten.

Here is what the overall study found, with its caveats: In a later analysis, TCRs clustered in the first cohort were found to also tend to co-occur in the approximately 120 validation repertoires, with approximately 94% of cluster scores above 0. A later analysis had no HLA typing for the validation cohort, so co-occurrence there was scored across all 110 or so repertoires. According to the authors, the approach could potentially be generalized to other disease states and immunological phenotypes. Across donors, most TCR sequences were observed very rarely, whereas some public TCRs were present in many individuals. Cytomegalovirus status was reported to be diagnosed by the classifier with high specificity and sensitivity in both the original and validation cohorts. A few of the identified cytomegalovirus-associated TCR beta chains were confirmed in vitro to be specific for cytomegalovirus antigens. The study listed 164 TCR beta chains as associated with cytomegalovirus.

The sequence derives from a man in his late teens or twenties in good health and CMV-seronegative. The sequence joins TRBV2 to TRBJ1-1, with 8 bases aligning to TRBD1. The sequenced material came from PBMCs. The encoded CDR3 is CASSEFGTGNTEAFF. The DNA is TGTGCCAGCAGTGAGTTCGGGACAGGGAACACTGAAGCTTTCTTT.